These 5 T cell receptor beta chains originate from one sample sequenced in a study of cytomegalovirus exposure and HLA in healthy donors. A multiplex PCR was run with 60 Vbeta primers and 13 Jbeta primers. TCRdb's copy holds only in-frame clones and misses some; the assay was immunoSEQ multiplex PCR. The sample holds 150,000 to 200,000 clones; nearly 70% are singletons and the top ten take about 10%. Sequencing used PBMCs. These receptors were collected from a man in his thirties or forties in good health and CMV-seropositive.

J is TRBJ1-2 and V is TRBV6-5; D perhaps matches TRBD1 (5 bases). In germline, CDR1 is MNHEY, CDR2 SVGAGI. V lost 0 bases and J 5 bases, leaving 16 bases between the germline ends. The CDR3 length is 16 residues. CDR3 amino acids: CASSYSQVGGGYGYTF. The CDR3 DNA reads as TGTGCCAGCAGTTACTCGCAGGTGGGGGGGGGTTATGGCTACACCTTC.

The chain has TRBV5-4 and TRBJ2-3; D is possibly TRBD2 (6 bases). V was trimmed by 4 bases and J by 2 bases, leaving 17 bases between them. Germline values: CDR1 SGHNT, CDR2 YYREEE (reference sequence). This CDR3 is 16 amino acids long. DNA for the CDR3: TGTGCCAGCAGCACTACCTCTAGCGACAACACAGATACGCAGTATTTT. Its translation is CASSTTSSDNTDTQYF.

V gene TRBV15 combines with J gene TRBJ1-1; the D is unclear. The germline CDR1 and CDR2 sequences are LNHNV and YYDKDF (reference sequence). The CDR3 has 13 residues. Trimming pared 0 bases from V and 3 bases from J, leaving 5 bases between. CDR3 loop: CATSREKHTEAFF. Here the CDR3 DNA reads TGTGCCACCAGCAGAGAGAAGCACACTGAAGCTTTCTTT. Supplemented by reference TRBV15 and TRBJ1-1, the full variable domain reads DAMVIQNPRYQVTQFGKPVTLSCSQTLNHNVMYWYQQKSSQAPKLLFHYYDKDFNNEADTPDNFQSRRPNTSFCFLDIRSPGLGDTAMYLCATSREKHTEAFFGQGTRLTVV.

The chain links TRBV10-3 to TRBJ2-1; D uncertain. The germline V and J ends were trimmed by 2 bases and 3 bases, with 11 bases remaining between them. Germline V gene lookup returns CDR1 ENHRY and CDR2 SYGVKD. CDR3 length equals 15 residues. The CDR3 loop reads CAISEPQRHYNEQFF. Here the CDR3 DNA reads TGTGCCATCAGTGAGCCACAGAGACACTACAATGAGCAGTTCTTC.

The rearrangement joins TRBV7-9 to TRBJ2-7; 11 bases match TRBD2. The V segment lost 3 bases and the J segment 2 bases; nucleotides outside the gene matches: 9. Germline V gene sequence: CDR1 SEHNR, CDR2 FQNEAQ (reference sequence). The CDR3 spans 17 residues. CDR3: CASSFPKLAGDPYEQYF. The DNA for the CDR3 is TGTGCCAGCAGCTTTCCCAAACTAGCGGGGGACCCCTACGAGCAGTACTTC.